This T cell receptor (beta chain) was identified during a study of T-cell reconstitution after alpha-beta-depleted transplantation in children (dated by TCRdb to 2016 to 2017). A note on the overall study: The study quantitatively tracked T-cell immune reconstitution after TCRalphabeta/CD19-depleted allogeneic hematopoietic cell transplantation in children using TCR repertoire profiling.

With respect to this clonotype: Its antigen remains undetermined. No quality values exist for individual bases; no much larger clone is one base distant.

Spanning cysteine to phenylalanine, the CDR3 consists of 16 amino acids. CDR3 DNA only is kept here, 48 bases in frame from base 1. Sequences SGHRS (CDR1) and YFSETQ (CDR2) are obtained from the germline V gene. V is reduced by 2 bases and J by 1 base, leaving a spacing of 13 bases between them. Library creation used PCR. TCRdb shows the sequencer as Illumina HiSeq 2500. TCR library preparation used molecular barcoding, with unique molecular identifiers applied to normalize quantification of the TCRbeta repertoire. The public sequencing data were trimmed at Q25 with fastp and processed into clonotypes with MiXCR by TCRdb, which kept only in-frame beta chains. A single entry per CDR3 protein holds the most common genes and DNA from its merged rows. Within this sample are around 400,000 distinct CDR3 sequences, with about a fifth of them counted one time only. 3.5% to 4% of the sample is in the top ten clones.

Recombination connected TRBV5-1 to TRBJ1-5; D gene: possibly TRBD1, on 6 matching bases. The specimen comprised PBMCs from the stem cell graft donor, sampled from the stem cell graft. The sequence came from a human donor who donated a stem cell graft to a child with acute myeloid leukemia. The bases are TGCGCCAGCAGCTTAGGGGACATGGGCAGCAATCAGCCCCAGCATTTT. Translated, it reads CASSLGDMGSNQPQHF.